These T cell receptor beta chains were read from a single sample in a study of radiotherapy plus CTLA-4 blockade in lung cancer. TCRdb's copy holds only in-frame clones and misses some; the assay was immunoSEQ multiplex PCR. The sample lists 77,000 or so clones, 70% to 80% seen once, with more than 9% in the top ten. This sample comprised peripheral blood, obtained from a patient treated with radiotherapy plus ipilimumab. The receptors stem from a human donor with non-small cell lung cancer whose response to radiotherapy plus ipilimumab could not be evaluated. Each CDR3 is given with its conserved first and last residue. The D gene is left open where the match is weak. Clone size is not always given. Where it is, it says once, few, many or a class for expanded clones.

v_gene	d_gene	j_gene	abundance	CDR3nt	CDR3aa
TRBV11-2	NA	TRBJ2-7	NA	TGTGCCAGCAGCTTCGACAGGTCCGCCTACGAGCAGTACTTC	CASSFDRSAYEQYF
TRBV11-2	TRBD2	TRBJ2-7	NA	TGTGCCAGCAGCTCCATAGCGGGGAGGACCGAGCAGTACTTC	CASSSIAGRTEQYF
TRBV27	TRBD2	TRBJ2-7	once	TGTGCCAGCAGTCCTACCTTAGCGGGACTGAGCTACGAGCAGTACTTC	CASSPTLAGLSYEQYF
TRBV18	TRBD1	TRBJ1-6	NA	TGTGCCAGCTCACCCCTACAGCAGGGGGGCGATTCACCCCTCCACTTT	CASSPLQQGGDSPLHF
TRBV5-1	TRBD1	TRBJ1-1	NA	TGCGCCAGCAGCGCGGAATACCGGGACAGCACTGAAGCTTTCTTT	CASSAEYRDSTEAFF
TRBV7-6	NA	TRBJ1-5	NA	TGTGCCAGCAGCTTAGAACAGGGAGGGGTCGAACCCCAGCATTTT	CASSLEQGGVEPQHF
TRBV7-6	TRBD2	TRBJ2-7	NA	TGTGCCAGCAGCCCGGTATTGGCGGGAGTTGGCGAGCAGTACTTC	CASSPVLAGVGEQYF
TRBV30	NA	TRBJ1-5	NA	TGTGCCTGGAGTGCAAGGGGGAATCAGCCCCAGCATTTT	CAWSARGNQPQHF
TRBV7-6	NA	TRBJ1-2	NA	TGTGCCAGCAGCCGCCGCAACTCTGGCTACACCTTC	CASSRRNSGYTF
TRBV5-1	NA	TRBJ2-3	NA	TGCGCCAGCAGCTCGAGGCGGGACTTCACAGATACGCAGTATTTT	CASSSRRDFTDTQYF
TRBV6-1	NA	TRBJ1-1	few	TGTGCCAGCAGTGAAGCCCGGGCAGGGCGGGGGACTGAAGCTTTCTTT	CASSEARAGRGTEAFF
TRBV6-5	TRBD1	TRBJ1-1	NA	TGTGCCAGCAGGAGCACAGGGGGAAACACTGAAGCTTTCTTT	CASRSTGGNTEAFF
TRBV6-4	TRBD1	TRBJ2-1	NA	TGTGCCAGCAGTGAAAGGACAGGGGACGAGCAGTTCTTC	CASSERTGDEQFF
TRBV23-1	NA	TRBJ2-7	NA	TGCGCCAGCAGTCAATCAAGGGAGGATTTGTCCTACGAGCAGTACTTC	CASSQSREDLSYEQYF
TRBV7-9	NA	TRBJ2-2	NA	TGTGCCAGCAGCTTCGAAGCCGTGCGCACCGGGGAGCTGTTTTTT	CASSFEAVRTGELFF
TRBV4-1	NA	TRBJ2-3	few	TGCGCCAGCAGCCAACCGGGGATCCTCACAGATACGCAGTATTTT	CASSQPGILTDTQYF
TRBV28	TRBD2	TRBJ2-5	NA	TGTGCCAGCAGAAACCTCCGACTAGCGGACCAAGAGACCCAGTACTTC	CASRNLRLADQETQYF
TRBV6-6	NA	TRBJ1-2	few	TGTGCCAGCAGTTACTCGCCGGGGGGGGATGGCTACACCTTC	CASSYSPGGDGYTF
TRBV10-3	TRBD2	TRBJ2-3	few	TGTGCCATCGGAAGCGGGAGAGGAGATACGCAGTATTTT	CAIGSGRGDTQYF
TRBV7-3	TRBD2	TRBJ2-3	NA	TGTGCCAGCAGCTTCGCGGGAGGAAGGGCAGATACGCAGTATTTT	CASSFAGGRADTQYF
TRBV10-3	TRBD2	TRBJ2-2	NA	TGTGCCATCAGTTCCCGGAGCGGGGGGTACACCGGGGAGCTGTTTTTT	CAISSRSGGYTGELFF
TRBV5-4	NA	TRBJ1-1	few	TGTGCCAGCAGCCAGGGTTTCATGAACACTGAAGCTTTCTTT	CASSQGFMNTEAFF
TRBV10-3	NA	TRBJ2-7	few	TGTGCCATTATGACAGACTCCTACGAGCAGTACTTC	CAIMTDSYEQYF
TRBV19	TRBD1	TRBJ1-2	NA	TGTGCCAGTAGTATAAAAACCGGGACAGAGTATGGCTACACCTTC	CASSIKTGTEYGYTF
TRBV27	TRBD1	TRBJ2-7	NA	TGTGCCAGCAGTCCAGGGACAGGGGGCTACGAGCAGTACTTC	CASSPGTGGYEQYF
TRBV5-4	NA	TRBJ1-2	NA	TGTGCCAGCAGCTTTGTTGAGGGCAGGAGAGGTGGTGGCTACACCTTC	CASSFVEGRRGGGYTF
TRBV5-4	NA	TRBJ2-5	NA	TGTGCCAGCAGCTTGGTCGAGACACGGGAGACCCAGTACTTC	CASSLVETRETQYF
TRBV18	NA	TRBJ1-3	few	TGTGCCAGCTCACCTTCGACAGGCTCTGGAAACACCATATATTTT	CASSPSTGSGNTIYF
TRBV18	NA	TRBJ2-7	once	TGTGCCAGCTCAGGTTCGGTGTTAACCTACGAGCAGTACTTC	CASSGSVLTYEQYF
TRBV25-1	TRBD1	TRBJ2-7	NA	TGTGCCAGCAGTGAAGAGGGACAGGGAGAGGGATACGAGCAGTACTTC	CASSEEGQGEGYEQYF
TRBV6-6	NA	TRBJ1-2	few	TGTGCCAGCAGTCCTCCCAGAGGGGAGGATGGCTACACCTTC	CASSPPRGEDGYTF
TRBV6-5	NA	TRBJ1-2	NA	TGTGCCAGCAGTGACACATCGGACTATGGCTACACCTTC	CASSDTSDYGYTF
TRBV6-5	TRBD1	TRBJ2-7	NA	TGTGCCAGCAGTTTCTCCGGGACAGGATACGAGCAGTACTTC	CASSFSGTGYEQYF
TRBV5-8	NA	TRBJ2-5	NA	TGTGCCAGCAGCTTGACGACAGAAGAAGAGACCCAGTACTTC	CASSLTTEEETQYF
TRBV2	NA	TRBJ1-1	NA	TGTGCCAGCCACGGACAGCGGAACACTGAAGCTTTCTTT	CASHGQRNTEAFF
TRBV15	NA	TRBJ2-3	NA	TGTGCCACCAGCAGAGAAATTCTCGGGACAAATTCAGATACGCAGTATTTT	CATSREILGTNSDTQYF
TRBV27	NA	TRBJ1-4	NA	TGTGCCAGCAGATTCCATGGGGCTTCTAATGAAAAACTGTTTTTT	CASRFHGASNEKLFF
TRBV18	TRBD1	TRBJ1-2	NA	TGTGCCAGCTCACCACCGGGACAGGCATATGGCTACACCTTC	CASSPPGQAYGYTF
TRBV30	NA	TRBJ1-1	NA	TGTGCCTGGAGTGTGGGGGGGAAAGCTTTCTTT	CAWSVGGKAFF
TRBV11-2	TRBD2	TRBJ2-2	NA	TGTGCCAGCAGATCGGGACTAGCCGGGACCGGGGAGCTGTTTTTT	CASRSGLAGTGELFF
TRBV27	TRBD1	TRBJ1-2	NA	TGTGCCAGCAGGGACAGGGACCGGGTGGGCTACACCTTC	CASRDRDRVGYTF
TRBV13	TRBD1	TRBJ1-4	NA	TGTGCCAGCAGCCCCTCGGGACAGCCTGCTAATGAAAAACTGTTTTTT	CASSPSGQPANEKLFF
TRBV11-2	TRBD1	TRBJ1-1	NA	TGTGCCAGCAGCTTCTCGTGGGGGACAGGGGGATCTGAAGCTTTCTTT	CASSFSWGTGGSEAFF
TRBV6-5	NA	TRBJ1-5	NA	TGTGCCAGCAGTTACGATCAGGGATGGCAGCCCCAGCATTTT	CASSYDQGWQPQHF
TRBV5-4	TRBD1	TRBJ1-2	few	TGTGCCAGCAGCCGGGACAGCGCCCCAAAGGGCTTC	CASSRDSAPKGF
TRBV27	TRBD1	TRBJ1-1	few	TGTGCCAGCAGTCAATCGACCGGGACAGGGTATGGGAGGACTGAAGCTTTCTTT	CASSQSTGTGYGRTEAFF
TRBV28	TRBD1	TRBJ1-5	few	TGTGCCAGCAGTCCGGGACAGGGATGGCAGCCCCAGCATTTT	CASSPGQGWQPQHF
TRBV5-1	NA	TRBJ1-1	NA	TGCGCCAGCAGCTTGGGTATTGAGGGAGCGTTCGCTTTCTTT	CASSLGIEGAFAFF
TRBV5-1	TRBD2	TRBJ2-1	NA	TGCGCCAGCAGCTTGGAACTAGCGGCAAACAATGAGCAGTTCTTC	CASSLELAANNEQFF
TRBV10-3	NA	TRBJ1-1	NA	TGTGCCATCAGTGAGTCTTCGGGTCCCGGGACTGAAGCTTTCTTT	CAISESSGPGTEAFF
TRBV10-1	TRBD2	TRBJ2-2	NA	TGCGCCAGCAGTCGAGCGGGAGCTGTCACCGGGGAGCTGTTTTTT	CASSRAGAVTGELFF
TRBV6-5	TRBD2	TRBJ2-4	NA	TGTGCCAGCAGTTATGAGGGAGGGCCCTCGGGAAACATTCAGTACTTC	CASSYEGGPSGNIQYF
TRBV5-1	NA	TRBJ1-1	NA	TGCGCCAGCAGCTTGGATCCGGGGGTCACTGAAGCTTTCTTT	CASSLDPGVTEAFF
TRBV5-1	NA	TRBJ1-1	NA	TGCGCCAGCAGCCAACAGGGAGGGGATTTGAACACTGAAGCTTTCTTT	CASSQQGGDLNTEAFF
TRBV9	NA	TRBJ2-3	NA	TGTGCCAGCAGCGTAGGGGCGGGTAGCATGACAGATACGCAGTATTTT	CASSVGAGSMTDTQYF
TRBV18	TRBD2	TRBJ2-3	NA	TGTGCCAGCTCGCTAGGAGCGGGAGGAGGCACAGATACGCAGTATTTT	CASSLGAGGGTDTQYF
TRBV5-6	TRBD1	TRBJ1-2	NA	TGTGCCAGCAGCTTGGGGCAGGGGGCCTACTATGGCTACACCTTC	CASSLGQGAYYGYTF
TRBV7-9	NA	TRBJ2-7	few	TGTGCCAGCAGCTTTAGAGGACAGAACTACGAGCAGTACTTC	CASSFRGQNYEQYF